What follows describes a single T cell receptor beta chain. Its target is not known. With 7 bases removed from V and 4 bases from J, the gap between germline ends came to 7 bases. Germline V CDR1 and CDR2: DFQATT, SNEGSKA (reference sequence). The CDR3 covers 11 residues. The study drew at least one pre-ART and at least two post-ART PBMC samples from every donor. These data originate in a study of long-term antiretroviral therapy in people with HIV. Whole-study results and caveats: Clones that expanded before ART (that is, prior to treatment) dominated the repertoire at all time points.

This was the immunoSEQ v3.0 assay at survey level. Method: immunoSEQ multiplex PCR; TCRdb's copy keeps in-frame clones and lacks some. This repertoire shows around 40,000 clones, about 89% found once; its top ten account for around 5%. This chain uses TRBV20-1 with TRBJ1-4; weak D call: TRBD1 (6 bases). The clonotype originates from a woman between 45 and 60 years old with HIV. Sequences were derived from unsorted PBMCs, sampled 0.1 years before starting antiretroviral therapy. CDR3 protein: CSVQGNEKLFF. Written as DNA, the CDR3 is TGCAGTGTACAGGGTAATGAAAAACTGTTTTTT.